The 25 T cell receptor beta chains presented below share a single source sample, sequenced in a study of beta chain features in type 1 diabetes. Study observations and caveats: Type 1 diabetes patients had TCRB CDR3s that were shorter (moderately but significantly so) in all four CD4+ subsets.

Isolated RNA was reverse transcribed in full, so expressed TCRB transcripts were sequenced. This table comes from immunoSEQ multiplex PCR, and its TCRdb copy is limited to in-frame clones, with some not included. The sample lists over 600,000 clones; around 12% were seen once. These TCRs' antigens remain unknown. The specimen was naive CD4+ T cells from blood. The receptors derive from a young man with type 1 diabetes.

This clone has a handful of counts. V is TRBV7-9 and J is TRBJ2-7; either TRBD1 or TRBD2 may fit D (5 bases each). This CDR3 has 13 amino acids. Between the trimmed V and J ends, which lost 5 bases and 3 bases, there was a span of 11 bases. Looked up from germline, CDR1 is SEHNR and CDR2 is FQNEAQ (reference sequence). The CDR3 sequence: CASSRDRYYEQYF. CDR3 DNA sequence: TGTGCCAGCAGCCGGGACCGTTACTACGAGCAGTACTTC.

There are a few counts of this clone. The genes are TRBV30 and TRBJ2-5; D unclear. Looked up from germline, CDR1 is GTSNPN and CDR2 is SVGIG (reference sequence). V lost 7 bases, J lost 2 bases, and 14 bases lay in between. CDR3 length: 13 residues. This CDR3 is CASASMYQETQYF. DNA of the CDR3: TGTGCCTCCGCGAGCATGTATCAAGAGACCCAGTACTTC.

This clone was observed a few times. The V call is TRBV9, the J call TRBJ2-2, with a tentative D call TRBD1 (6 bases). Germline CDR1 is SGDLS and CDR2 is YYNGEE. Trimming pared 5 bases from V and 5 bases from J, leaving 13 bases between. The CDR3 extends over 14 amino acids. CDR3 in amino acids: CASRQPGVTGELFF. The CDR3 DNA reads as TGTGCCAGCAGACAACCAGGGGTAACCGGGGAGCTGTTTTTT.

This clone was seen a handful of times. The J gene is TRBJ2-2, the V gene TRBV9, with a possible D match to TRBD2 (6 bases). This CDR3 spans 15 amino acids. The V end lost 4 bases, the J end lost 5 bases, and 15 bases lay between the germline ends. Germline V lookup: CDR1 SGDLS, CDR2 YYNGEE. CDR3: CASSRQTGGTGELFF. The CDR3 DNA follows: TGTGCCAGCAGCCGCCAGACTGGGGGGACCGGGGAGCTGTTTTTT.

This clone showed up just a few times. This specimen includes other DNA sequences encoding the same CDR3. The chain has TRBV7-2 and TRBJ2-7; 9 nucleotides align to TRBD1. Germline CDR1 is SGHTA and CDR2 is FQGNSA. The CDR3 has 15 residues. The ends lost 1 base at V and 2 bases at J; junction bases unmatched: 3. CDR3 sequence reads: CASSLGGQGPYEQYF. The CDR3 DNA reads as TGTGCCAGCAGCTTAGGGGGACAGGGCCCCTACGAGCAGTACTTC. The full variable domain, its missing parts supplied by reference TRBV7-2 and TRBJ2-7, is GAGVSQSPSNKVTEKGKDVELRCDPISGHTALYWYRQSLGQGLEFLIYFQGNSAPDKSGLPSDRFSAERTGGSVSTLTIQRTQQEDSAVYLCASSLGGQGPYEQYFGPGTRLTVT.

This clone turned up a few times. V and J are TRBV7-2 and TRBJ2-5; 7 bases are a match to TRBD2. Per the germline V gene, CDR1 is SGHTA and CDR2 is FQGNSA. The trim removed 2 bases at V and 1 base at J, leaving 4 bases unmatched. There are 15 residues in the CDR3. The DNA for the CDR3 is TGTGCCAGCAGCTTACCCGGGGGGTTCCAAGAGACCCAGTACTTC. Its protein product is CASSLPGGFQETQYF.

At least ten counts were recorded for this clone. The chain has TRBV14 and TRBJ2-1; no clear D. Between the trimmed V and J ends, which lost 5 bases and 4 bases, there was a span of 3 bases. The CDR3 spans 11 residues. Germline V gene lookup returns CDR1 SGHDN and CDR2 FVKESK. The CDR3 here is CASSAYNEQFF. CDR3 bases: TGTGCCAGCAGCGCTTACAATGAGCAGTTCTTC.

This clone has just a few counts. The V and J genes are TRBV30 and TRBJ1-3; D remains unclear. This CDR3 is built from 12 residues. Germline CDR1 is GTSNPN and CDR2 is SVGIG (reference sequence). V was cut by 4 bases and J by 5 bases, with 9 bases left in between. The CDR3 bases are TGTGCCTGGACTACGACCCGAAACACCATATATTTT. This encodes CAWTTTRNTIYF.

This clone has just a few counts. This chain links TRBV29-1 with TRBJ1-1, with 9 bases lining up with TRBD1. The germline gives CDR1 SQVTM, CDR2 ANQGSEA. This CDR3 region has 13 residues. J lost 3 bases, V lost 7 bases, and 6 bases had no gene match. The CDR3 loop is CSAGRTGDTEAFF. CDR3 sequence (DNA): TGCAGCGCCGGGCGGACAGGGGACACTGAAGCTTTCTTT.

This clone was counted only a few times. This rearrangement joins TRBV19 to TRBJ2-7, with unresolved D. The CDR3 is 15 amino acids. Germline V CDR1 and CDR2: LNHDA, SQIVND (reference sequence). V dropped 4 bases and J dropped 3 bases, with 16 bases sitting between them. CDR3 bases: TGTGCCAGTAGTAATGAGGCAGGACGCGTCTACGAGCAGTACTTC. It codes for CASSNEAGRVYEQYF.

This clone occurred a few times. The chain links TRBV15 to TRBJ1-3, with D possibly being TRBD1 (6 bases). V lost 0 bases to trimming and J lost 4 bases, with 13 bases between them. This CDR3 has 16 amino acids. CDR1 LNHNV and CDR2 YYDKDF come from the germline V gene (reference sequence). The CDR3 region is CATSRDYGGLGNTIYF. In DNA, the CDR3 is TGTGCCACCAGCAGAGATTACGGGGGCCTAGGAAACACCATATATTTT.

This chain connects TRBV6-6 to TRBJ1-1; 7 bases fit TRBD1. Trimming took 7 bases from V and 3 from J; bases not matched to a gene: 8. CDR1 is MNHNY and CDR2 is SVGAGI in the germline V gene (reference sequence). The CDR3 sequence is 14 residues long. In DNA form, the CDR3 reads TGTGCCAGCACCCAACAGGGGTTGTACACTGAAGCTTTCTTT. This codes for CASTQQGLYTEAFF.

This clone was detected a few times. The chain carries TRBV7-9 and TRBJ1-2, with D tentatively TRBD1 (5 bases). The ends were cut back, 2 bases at V and 11 bases at J, with 15 bases in the middle. Germline loops: CDR1 SEHNR, CDR2 FQNEAQ (reference sequence). There are 13 residues in the CDR3. CDR3 region: CASSLTGDIWYTF. CDR3 coding DNA: TGTGCCAGCAGCTTAACGGGGGATATCTGGTACACCTTC.

This chain uses TRBV5-1 with TRBJ2-1; D gene ambiguous. This CDR3 contains 13 residues. CDR1 is SGHRS and CDR2 is YFSETQ in the germline V gene. Trimming shortened V by 0 bases and J by 6 bases, and 7 bases separated the two germline ends. CDR3 coding DNA: TGCGCCAGCAGCTTGGGTCGCCCCAATGAGCAGTTCTTC. As protein: CASSLGRPNEQFF.

This clone has a handful of counts. V and J are TRBV28 and TRBJ1-2; 8 bases align to TRBD1. Germline lookup yields CDR1 MDHEN and CDR2 SYDVKM. CDR3 length: 10 residues. The J segment lost 13 bases and the V segment lost 5 bases, leaving 3 bases of the junction unmatched. The CDR3 nucleotides read TGTGCCAGCAGTGGGACAGGTCTCACCTTC. Translation: CASSGTGLTF.

This chain joins TRBV19 and TRBJ2-5; D ambiguous. The ends were cut back, 1 base at V and 3 bases at J, with 9 bases in the middle. CDR3 length equals 14 residues. The germline V gene has CDR1 LNHDA and CDR2 SQIVND (reference sequence). As DNA, the CDR3 is TGTGCCAGTAGTATAGGCTCTGGTAAAGAGACCCAGTACTTC. As protein: CASSIGSGKETQYF. Full variable domain (missing parts from reference TRBV19 and TRBJ2-5): DGGITQSPKYLFRKEGQNVTLSCEQNLNHDAMYWYRQDPGQGLRLIYYSQIVNDFQKGDIAEGYSVSREKKESFPLTVTSAQKNPTAFYLCASSIGSGKETQYFGPGTRLLVL.

The rearrangement joins TRBV4-2 to TRBJ1-4, with 10 bases lining up with TRBD1. The trim removed 1 base at V and 0 bases at J, leaving 8 bases unmatched. The CDR3 totals 19 residues. The germline V gene has CDR1 LGHNA and CDR2 YNFKEQ. The chain's CDR3 is CASSQGTGGKSATNEKLFF. In DNA, the CDR3 is TGTGCCAGCAGCCAAGGGACAGGGGGAAAATCGGCAACTAATGAAAAACTGTTTTTT.

This clone was seen a handful of times. The V and J genes are TRBV4-3 and TRBJ2-7, with D perhaps TRBD1 or TRBD2 (5 bases each). Germline lookup yields CDR1 LGHNA and CDR2 YSLEER. The CDR3 loop spans 13 amino acids. V was trimmed by 0 bases and J by 9 bases, leaving 12 bases between them. CDR3 bases: TGCGCCAGCAGCCAAGATCGGGGCGGAATGCAGTACTTC. Protein: CASSQDRGGMQYF.

This clone was seen a handful of times. For the CDR3, the DNA is TGTGCCAGCAGCCTCTCCCGCAGGGCTAGTTCAGAGCAGTACTTC. Translating it yields CASSLSRRASSEQYF. The V gene is TRBV2, the J gene TRBJ2-7, with a possible D match to TRBD1 (5 bases). The V end lost 6 bases, the J end lost 7 bases, and 22 bases lay between the germline ends. CDR1 is SNHLY and CDR2 is FYNNEI in the germline V gene. The CDR3 covers 15 residues.

The gene calls are TRBV11-2 and TRBJ2-7; TRBD1 matches at 7 bases. This CDR3 has 14 residues. Looked up from germline, CDR1 is SGHAT and CDR2 is FQNNGV. V shed 2 bases, J shed 6 bases, and the junction held 7 bases outside the gene matches. The CDR3 nucleotides read TGTGCCAGCAGCTTATCCAGCCCAGGGGGCGAGCAGTACTTC. It specifies CASSLSSPGGEQYF.

This clone was seen more than once but under ten times. This CDR3 reads CASSSTGGTANVLTF. The CDR3 bases are TGTGCCAGCAGCTCGACAGGGGGAACGGCCAACGTCCTGACTTTC. This sequence joins TRBV7-6 and TRBJ2-6; 9 bases are shared with TRBD1. Germline CDR1 SGHVS, CDR2 FNYEAQ. The CDR3 extends over 15 amino acids. V shed 4 bases and J 6 bases; nucleotides not matched to a gene: 4.

This chain joins TRBV7-2 and TRBJ2-2; weak D call: TRBD2 (5 bases). Deletions cut 5 bases from V and 0 bases from J, with 7 bases between. The germline CDR1 and CDR2 sequences are SGHTA and FQGNSA. CDR3 length: 14 residues. As DNA, the CDR3 is TGTGCCAGCAGCGTGAGGGCGAACACCGGGGAGCTGTTTTTT. Protein sequence: CASSVRANTGELFF.

This clone was seen a handful of times. V and J are TRBV28 and TRBJ1-4; the match to TRBD1 covers 9 bases. In germline, CDR1 is MDHEN, CDR2 SYDVKM. The CDR3 runs 15 residues. The junction had 6 bases not matched to a gene; V was cut back by 4 bases and J by 6 bases. The CDR3 loop reads CASSSGDREHEKLFF. The DNA for the CDR3 is TGTGCCAGCAGTTCGGGGGACAGGGAACATGAAAAACTGTTTTTT.

This clone was picked up a small number of times. V gene TRBV19 combines with J gene TRBJ2-3; a possible D gene is TRBD2 (5 bases). The CDR3 is 15 amino acids. Germline V lookup: CDR1 LNHDA, CDR2 SQIVND (reference sequence). Trimming removed 6 bases from V and 0 bases from J, with 13 bases in between. DNA for the CDR3: TGTGCCAGTAGCAGCGGAGCGGCGAGCACAGATACGCAGTATTTT. Translation gives CASSSGAASTDTQYF.

CDR3 in DNA: TGTGCCAGCTCCCCCCTCAGGGGAGATAACGAGCAGTACTTC. This gives the protein CASSPLRGDNEQYF. The V gene is TRBV2, the J gene TRBJ2-7; D possibly corresponds to TRBD1 (6 bases). V lost 8 bases, J lost 5 bases, and 19 bases lay in between. The CDR3 has 14 amino acids. Per the germline V gene, CDR1 is SNHLY and CDR2 is FYNNEI.